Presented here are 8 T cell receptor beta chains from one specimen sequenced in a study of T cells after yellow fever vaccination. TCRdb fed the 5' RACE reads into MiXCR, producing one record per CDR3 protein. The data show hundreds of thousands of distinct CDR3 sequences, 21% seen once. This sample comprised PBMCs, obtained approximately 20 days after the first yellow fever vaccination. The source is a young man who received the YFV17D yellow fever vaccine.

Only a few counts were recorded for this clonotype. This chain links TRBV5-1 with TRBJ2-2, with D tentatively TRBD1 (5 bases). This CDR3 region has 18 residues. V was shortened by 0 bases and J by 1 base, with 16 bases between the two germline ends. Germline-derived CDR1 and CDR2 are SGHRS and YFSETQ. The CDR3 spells CASSLESGRGWNTGELFF. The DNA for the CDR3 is TGCGCCAGCAGCTTGGAATCTGGTAGGGGCTGGAACACCGGGGAGCTGTTTTTT. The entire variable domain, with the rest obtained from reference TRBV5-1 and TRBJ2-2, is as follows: KAGVTQTPRYLIKTRGQQVTLSCSPISGHRSVSWYQQTPGQGLQFLFEYFSETQRNKGNFPGRFSGRQFSNSRSEMNVSTLELGDSALYLCASSLESGRGWNTGELFFGEGSRLTVL.

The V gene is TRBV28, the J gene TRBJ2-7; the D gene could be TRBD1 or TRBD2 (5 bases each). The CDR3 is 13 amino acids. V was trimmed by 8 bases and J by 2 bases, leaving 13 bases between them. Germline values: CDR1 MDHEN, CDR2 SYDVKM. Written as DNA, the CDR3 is TGTGCCAGCGCCCCGGGACCGGCCTACGAGCAGTACTTC. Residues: CASAPGPAYEQYF.

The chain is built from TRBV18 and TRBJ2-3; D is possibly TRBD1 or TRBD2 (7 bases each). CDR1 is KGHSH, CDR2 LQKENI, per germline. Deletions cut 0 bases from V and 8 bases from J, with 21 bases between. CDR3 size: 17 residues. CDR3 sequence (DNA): TGTGCCAGCTCACCACCCCAGGGGGGGCGCGCTGGCGGTACGCAGTATTTT. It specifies CASSPPQGGRAGGTQYF.

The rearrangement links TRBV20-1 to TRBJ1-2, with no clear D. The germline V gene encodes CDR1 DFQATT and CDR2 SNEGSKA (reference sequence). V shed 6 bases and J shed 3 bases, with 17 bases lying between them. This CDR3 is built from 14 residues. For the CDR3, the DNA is TGCAGTGCCAAAGGTGGACCCGGGGACTATGGCTACACCTTC. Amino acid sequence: CSAKGGPGDYGYTF.

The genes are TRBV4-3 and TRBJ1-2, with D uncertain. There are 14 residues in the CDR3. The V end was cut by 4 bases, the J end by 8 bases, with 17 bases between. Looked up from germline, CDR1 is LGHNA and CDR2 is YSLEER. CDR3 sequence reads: CASSLRSGSSGYTF. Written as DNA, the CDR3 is TGCGCCAGCAGCCTGCGCTCGGGGAGCTCGGGCTACACCTTC.

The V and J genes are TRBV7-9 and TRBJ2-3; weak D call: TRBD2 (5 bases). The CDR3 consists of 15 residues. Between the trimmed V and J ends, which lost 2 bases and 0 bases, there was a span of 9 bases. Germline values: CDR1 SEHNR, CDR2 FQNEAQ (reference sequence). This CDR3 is CASSLLSSSTDTQYF. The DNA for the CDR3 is TGTGCCAGCAGCTTACTCTCTAGCAGCACAGATACGCAGTATTTT.

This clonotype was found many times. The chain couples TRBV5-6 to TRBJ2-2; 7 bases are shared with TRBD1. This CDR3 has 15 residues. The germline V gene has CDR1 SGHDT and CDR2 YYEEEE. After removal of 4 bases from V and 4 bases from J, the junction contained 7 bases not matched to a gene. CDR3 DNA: TGTGCCAGCAGCGTCGAGGGGGCGGTCACCGGGGAGCTGTTTTTT. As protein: CASSVEGAVTGELFF.

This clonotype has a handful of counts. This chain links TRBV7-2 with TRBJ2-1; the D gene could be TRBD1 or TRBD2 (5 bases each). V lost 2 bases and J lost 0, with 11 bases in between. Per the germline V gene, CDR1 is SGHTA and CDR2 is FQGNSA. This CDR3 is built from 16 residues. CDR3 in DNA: TGTGCCAGCAGCTTACGGGGCATAAACTCCTACAATGAGCAGTTCTTC. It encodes CASSLRGINSYNEQFF.